This note documents a single T cell receptor (beta chain) sequence. The antigen remains unidentified. The data derive from a study of T cell responses to AZD1222 COVID-19 vaccine. Study-level points and caveats: Repertoire sampling occurred only after the peak T cell response. Spike-specific TCR breadth and depth were elevated following two AZD1222 doses. Regions 160-218 and 743-854 held dominance among vaccine-associated CD4 TCRs, which spanned spike.

Germline V gene data show CDR1 as MNHNY and CDR2 as SVGAGI (reference sequence). The CDR3 sequence is 13 residues long. Trimming pared 10 bases from V and 5 bases from J, leaving 14 bases between. Sequencing was performed with immunoSEQ multiplex PCR; in TCRdb, only in-frame clones are kept and a portion is missing. The table includes about 120,000 clones, 85% to 90% detected once. This sequence was found in an adult in good health. Specimen: peripheral blood, collected on day 0 of AZD1222 vaccination. V is TRBV6-6 and J is TRBJ1-4, with unresolved D. The CDR3 DNA reads as TGTGCCACGGGCCCGCGGGAGAATGAAAAACTGTTTTTT. As protein: CATGPRENEKLFF.